Shown below are 26 T cell receptor beta chains from a single sample sequenced in a study of blood T cell repertoires in COVID-19. TCRdb keeps only in-frame clones here, not all; method: immunoSEQ multiplex PCR. The sample includes more than 80,000 clones, over 55% seen only once; the top ten take approximately 0.9%. Sequenced material: peripheral blood. The source is a human donor with acute or convalescent COVID-19. The donor label of this sample is uncertain.

The chain recombines TRBV24-1 with TRBJ2-2; 7 positions match TRBD1. Germline V CDR1 and CDR2: KGHDR, SFDVKD. The CDR3 extends over 18 amino acids. With V trimmed by 3 bases and J by 5 bases, 14 bases remained unmatched. CDR3 residues: CATSDPYPGQSITGELFF. The CDR3 region has the DNA TGTGCCACCAGTGATCCTTACCCGGGACAGTCAATTACCGGGGAGCTGTTTTTT.

This clone was counted between two and nine times. This chain connects TRBV2 to TRBJ1-2; D gene uncertain. Germline V CDR1 and CDR2: SNHLY, FYNNEI. This CDR3 is built from 13 residues. V was shortened by 5 bases and J by 4 bases, with 11 bases between the two germline ends. CDR3 nucleotide sequence: TGTGCCAGCAGTACAGACACGACCTATGGCTACACCTTC. It translates to CASSTDTTYGYTF.

This clone was counted many times. The genes are TRBV6-5 and TRBJ2-1; 7 nucleotides align to TRBD2. The CDR3 is made up of 15 amino acids. After removal of 6 bases from V and 4 bases from J, the junction contained 9 bases not matched to a gene. CDR1 and CDR2 from the germline V gene are MNHEY and SVGAGI. CDR3 nucleotide sequence: TGTGCCAGCAGAAAAACCGTCGGGGGGTACAATGAGCAGTTCTTC. Encoded protein: CASRKTVGGYNEQFF.

V usage is TRBV14 and J usage is TRBJ1-6; no clear D. CDR3 length: 12 residues. The germline CDR1 and CDR2 sequences are SGHDN and FVKESK. The V end was cut by 3 bases, the J end by 9 bases, with 6 bases between. CDR3 coding DNA: TGTGCCAGCAGCCATGGGAGTTCACCCCTCCACTTT. Protein sequence: CASSHGSSPLHF.

The chain couples TRBV5-1 to TRBJ1-4; D is unresolved. The CDR3 runs 14 residues. V shed 1 base and J shed 2 bases, with 6 bases lying between them. From germline, CDR1 is SGHRS and CDR2 YFSETQ. This CDR3 is CASSLWPTNEKLFF. Written as DNA, the CDR3 is TGCGCCAGCAGCTTGTGGCCTACTAATGAAAAACTGTTTTTT.

The sample holds a few counts of this clone. This chain joins TRBV30 and TRBJ1-4; 9 positions agree with TRBD1. V trimming: 3 bases; J trimming: 6 bases; junction bases outside the gene matches: 8. CDR1 and CDR2 (germline): GTSNPN, SVGIG (reference sequence). This CDR3 is built from 15 residues. The CDR3 sequence: CAWSPGTGQYEKLFF. CDR3 nucleotides: TGTGCCTGGAGCCCTGGGACAGGGCAGTATGAAAAACTGTTTTTT.

The sample holds a few counts of this clone. This sequence joins TRBV5-1 and TRBJ2-5; 14 bases match TRBD2. The V segment lost 0 bases and the J segment 5 bases; nucleotides outside the gene matches: 9. Germline lookup yields CDR1 SGHRS and CDR2 YFSETQ. The CDR3 totals 18 residues. The CDR3 sequence: CASSLETSGGAAAETQYF. The CDR3 DNA sequence: TGCGCCAGCAGCTTGGAGACTAGCGGGGGGGCCGCGGCGGAGACCCAGTACTTC.

The J gene is TRBJ1-2, the V gene TRBV28; 7 positions match TRBD1. J was trimmed by 1 base and V by 5 bases; bases with no gene match: 13. The CDR3 runs 17 residues. CDR1 is MDHEN, CDR2 SYDVKM, per germline. CDR3 DNA: TGTGCCAGCAGTCCACAACGGGGCCGGGACAGTAACTATGGCTACACCTTC. Its protein is CASSPQRGRDSNYGYTF.

This clone was observed at least ten times. This sequence joins TRBV6-5 and TRBJ1-1; TRBD1 agrees at 8 bases. The V segment lost 8 bases and the J segment 5 bases; nucleotides outside the gene matches: 13. The CDR3 runs 15 residues. The V gene's germline CDR1 is MNHEY and CDR2 SVGAGI. In nucleotides, the CDR3 is TGTGCCAGCGGACAGGGAGGGTTAGGTTGGACTGAAGCTTTCTTT. Translated, it gives CASGQGGLGWTEAFF.

The rearrangement joins TRBV18 to TRBJ1-2; the D gene is possibly TRBD1 (6 bases). The V end lost 2 bases, the J end lost 7 bases, and 14 bases lay between the germline ends. The germline V gene has CDR1 KGHSH and CDR2 LQKENI. There are 14 residues in the CDR3. The CDR3 coding sequence is TGTGCCAGCTCACCAAGGGACAAAGGCTCTGGCTACACCTTC. Translation gives CASSPRDKGSGYTF.

A single count supports this clone. The rearrangement joins TRBV5-5 to TRBJ2-3; D not resolved. Germline lookup yields CDR1 SGHKS and CDR2 YYEKEE (reference sequence). With 0 bases removed from V and 5 bases from J, the gap between germline ends came to 4 bases. The CDR3 extends over 12 amino acids. The CDR3, as DNA: TGTGCCAGCAGCTTGGAGCGAGATACGCAGTATTTT. Protein: CASSLERDTQYF.

V and J are TRBV11-2 and TRBJ2-3; D is possibly TRBD1 (5 bases). The CDR3 has 15 amino acids. Germline assignment: CDR1 SGHAT and CDR2 FQNNGV. V lost 3 bases, J lost 0 bases, and 10 bases lay in between. CDR3 in DNA: TGTGCCAGCAGCTTGGGGCTTTCTAGCACAGATACGCAGTATTTT. Its protein is CASSLGLSSTDTQYF.

The V call is TRBV29-1, the J call TRBJ1-4; D not certain. Trimming took off 8 bases at V and 8 bases at J, with 12 bases between the two ends. The CDR3 spans 11 residues. Germline CDR1 SQVTM, CDR2 ANQGSEA. DNA for the CDR3: TGCAGCTCCTACTACGGGGAAAAACTGTTTTTT. Residues: CSSYYGEKLFF.

The chain joins TRBV7-9 to TRBJ1-5, with D perhaps TRBD1 (6 bases). V lost 5 bases, J lost 6 bases, and 20 bases lay in between. The CDR3 contains 16 residues. Per germline, CDR1 SEHNR and CDR2 FQNEAQ (reference sequence). As DNA, the CDR3 is TGTGCCAGCAGCGCATCGGCAGGCGTAGGGGGTCAGCCCCAGCATTTT. Its translation is CASSASAGVGGQPQHF.

The chain employs TRBV11-2 and TRBJ2-2, with TRBD2 identical over 9 bases. The CDR3 length is 17 residues. J gave up 7 bases and V 1 base, and 10 bases lay outside the gene matches. Per the germline V gene, CDR1 is SGHAT and CDR2 is FQNNGV. The CDR3 reads CASSLGVRGGAVGELFF. CDR3 DNA: TGTGCCAGCAGCTTAGGGGTTCGCGGGGGGGCCGTCGGGGAGCTGTTTTTT. Filled out from reference TRBV11-2 and TRBJ2-2, the complete variable domain reads EAGVAQSPRYKIIEKRQSVAFWCNPISGHATLYWYQQILGQGPKLLIQFQNNGVVDDSQLPKDRFSAERLKGVDSTLKIQPAKLEDSAVYLCASSLGVRGGAVGELFFGEGSRLTVL.

This clone was observed a few times. The rearrangement links TRBV7-2 to TRBJ2-3; 15 nucleotides match TRBD2. The length of the CDR3 is 17 residues. Losses at the gene ends were 0 bases for V and 3 bases for J; bases not matched to a gene: 1. Germline CDR1 SGHTA, CDR2 FQGNSA. CDR3: CASSLAGLAGGTDTQYF. CDR3 DNA sequence: TGTGCCAGCAGCTTAGCCGGACTAGCGGGGGGGACAGATACGCAGTATTTT.

The chain recombines TRBV12-3 or TRBV12-4 with TRBJ1-1; D possibly corresponds to TRBD1 (6 bases). The CDR3 extends over 13 amino acids. Trimming took off 6 bases at V and 7 bases at J, with 15 bases between the two ends. Here the CDR3 DNA reads TGTGCCAGCAGATTTGCCGGGACAAATGAAGCTTTCTTT. This gives the protein CASRFAGTNEAFF.

Worth noting for this clone: The identical CDR3 is also encoded by other nucleotide sequences in the sample. The chain links TRBV7-9 to TRBJ1-2, with D maybe TRBD1 (6 bases). Germline lookup yields CDR1 SEHNR and CDR2 FQNEAQ (reference sequence). This CDR3 has 12 amino acids. V was shortened by 6 bases and J by 5 bases, with 10 bases between the two germline ends. The CDR3 protein is CASSNRDYGYTF. Here the CDR3 DNA reads TGTGCCAGCAGTAACAGGGATTATGGCTACACCTTC.

V usage is TRBV29-1 and J usage is TRBJ1-2, with D possibly TRBD1 on 5 matching bases. Germline V gene sequence: CDR1 SQVTM, CDR2 ANQGSEA. This CDR3 is built from 12 residues. With 7 bases removed from V and 2 bases from J, the gap between germline ends came to 11 bases. The DNA for the CDR3 is TGCAGCGGGACCGACAGAAACTATGGCTACACCTTC. It yields the protein CSGTDRNYGYTF.

The chain recombines TRBV2 with TRBJ2-5; tentative D call: TRBD1 (6 bases). Germline V CDR1 and CDR2: SNHLY, FYNNEI. This CDR3 has 15 amino acids. The V end was cut by 7 bases, the J end by 5 bases, with 20 bases between. The CDR3 loop reads CASIPSNSQGETQYF. The CDR3 DNA reads TGTGCCAGCATTCCCAGCAATTCTCAGGGGGAGACCCAGTACTTC.

This clone was detected a few times. The chain couples TRBV2 to TRBJ2-5; a possible D gene is TRBD1 (6 bases). CDR3 length equals 14 residues. Germline V gene lookup returns CDR1 SNHLY and CDR2 FYNNEI. Between the trimmed V and J ends, which lost 10 bases and 5 bases, there was a span of 20 bases. This chain's CDR3 is CATGAGATLETQYF. The CDR3 coding sequence is TGTGCCACAGGGGCCGGAGCCACGCTGGAGACCCAGTACTTC.

This clone has a handful of counts. The chain combines TRBV5-1 with TRBJ1-6; D remains unclear. Per the germline V gene, CDR1 is SGHRS and CDR2 is YFSETQ. CDR3 length: 14 residues. The ends were cut back, 1 base at V and 8 bases at J, with 10 bases in the middle. For the CDR3, the DNA is TGCGCCAGCAGCTTGCTGGACTTCGATTCACCCCTCCACTTT. Translating gives CASSLLDFDSPLHF.

The chain links TRBV4-2 to TRBJ2-5; 11 bases match TRBD2. With 4 bases clipped from V and 0 bases from J, the junction kept 10 bases outside the gene matches. There are 18 residues in the CDR3. From germline, CDR1 is LGHNA and CDR2 YNFKEQ. DNA of the CDR3: TGTGCCAGCAGCCCCCGCCGTGGTAGCGGGGGGGACCAAGAGACCCAGTACTTC. Protein sequence: CASSPRRGSGGDQETQYF.

The V and J genes are TRBV7-6 and TRBJ1-1; D is undetermined. Trimming removed 1 base from V and 5 bases from J, with 17 bases in between. Germline V gene sequence: CDR1 SGHVS, CDR2 FNYEAQ. The CDR3 is 16 amino acids. Written as DNA, the CDR3 is TGTGCCAGCAGCTTAGGAGGCCTAAGGGCGGGGACTGAAGCTTTCTTT. Amino acid sequence: CASSLGGLRAGTEAFF.

The sample holds a few counts of this clone. The V call is TRBV3-1 (or the pseudogene TRBV3-2), the J call TRBJ2-1, with D maybe TRBD1 (6 bases). Between the trimmed V and J ends, which lost 3 bases and 0 bases, there was a span of 15 bases. Germline values: CDR1 LGHDT, CDR2 YNNKEL (reference sequence). This CDR3 is built from 17 residues. CDR3 loop: CASSQHRVGFSYNEQFF. As DNA, the CDR3 is TGTGCCAGCAGCCAGCACAGGGTGGGGTTCTCCTACAATGAGCAGTTCTTC.

The chain uses TRBV5-6 and TRBJ1-6; D is uncertain. The germline CDR1 and CDR2 sequences are SGHDT and YYEEEE. The V gene lost 0 bases and the J gene lost 9 bases, with 10 bases spanning the gap. The CDR3 is 14 residues long. CDR3 sequence reads: CASSLVAEISPLHF. The DNA for the CDR3 is TGTGCCAGCAGCTTGGTAGCAGAGATTTCACCCCTCCACTTT. Drawing the rest from reference TRBV5-6 and TRBJ1-6, the complete variable domain is DAGVTQSPTHLIKTRGQQVTLRCSPKSGHDTVSWYQQALGQGPQFIFQYYEEEERQRGNFPDRFSGHQFPNYSSELNVNALLLGDSALYLCASSLVAEISPLHFGNGTRLTVT.